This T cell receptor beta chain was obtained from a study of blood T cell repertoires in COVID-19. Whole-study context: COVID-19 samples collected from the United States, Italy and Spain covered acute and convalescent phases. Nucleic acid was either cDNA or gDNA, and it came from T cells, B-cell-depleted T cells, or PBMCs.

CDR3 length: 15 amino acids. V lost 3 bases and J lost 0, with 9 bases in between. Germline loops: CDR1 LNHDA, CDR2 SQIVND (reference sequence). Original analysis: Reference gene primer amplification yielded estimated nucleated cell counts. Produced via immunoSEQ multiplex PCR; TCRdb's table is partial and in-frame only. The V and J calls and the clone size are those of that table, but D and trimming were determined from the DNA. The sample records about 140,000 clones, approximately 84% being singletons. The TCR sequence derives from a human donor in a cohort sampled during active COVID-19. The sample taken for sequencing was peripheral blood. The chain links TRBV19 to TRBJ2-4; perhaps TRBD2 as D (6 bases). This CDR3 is CASSIGGIAKNIQYF. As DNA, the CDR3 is TGTGCCAGTAGTATTGGGGGGATAGCCAAAAACATTCAGTACTTC.